This T cell receptor (beta chain) was profiled in a study of T cell responses to AZD1222 COVID-19 vaccine. Whole-study findings and limits: Sampled repertoires all dated from after the peak T cell response. Spike-specific TCR repertoires showed rising breadth and depth after two AZD1222 doses. Donors were largely white British and mainly female; clonal diversity was possibly underestimated. Baseline testing showed seropositivity in only six AZD1222 recipients.

Points on this clone: As yet, its antigen is unknown.

Assay: immunoSEQ multiplex PCR; the TCRdb copy retains only in-frame clones and omits some. The sample holds 120,000 or so clones, 85% to 90% seen once. The germline V gene encodes CDR1 SGHTA and CDR2 FQGTGA. Trimming removed 0 bases at V and 7 bases at J, with 10 bases between. The CDR3 consists of 14 residues. Material: peripheral blood, obtained 28 days after the second AZD1222 dose. This TCR came from an adult who received the AZD1222 COVID-19 vaccine. The chain recombines TRBV7-3 with TRBJ2-1; D is unclear. The CDR3 loop reads CASSLTGPGNEQFF. Here the CDR3 DNA reads TGTGCCAGCAGCTTAACAGGCCCTGGGAATGAGCAGTTCTTC. Drawing the rest from reference TRBV7-3 and TRBJ2-1, the complete variable domain is GAGVSQTPSNKVTEKGKYVELRCDPISGHTALYWYRQSLGQGPEFLIYFQGTGAADDSGLPNDRFFAVRPEGSVSTLKIQRTERGDSAVYLCASSLTGPGNEQFFGPGTRLTVL.